This entry lists 18 T cell receptor beta chains sequenced from one sample in a study of T cells in Graves' hyperthyroidism and ophthalmopathy. Amplification of TCR beta CDR3 regions was performed using RNA transcripts as template. HTBI primers were the set used in a first-round RT-PCR of the TCR CDR3. TCRdb processed the multiplex PCR reads anew with MiXCR; each CDR3 protein has one entry. The top ten hold roughly 4.8% of the sample, which has some 420,000 distinct CDR3 sequences, approximately 14% seen once. Sequencing used blood. These receptors all come from a woman under 30 with Graves' hyperthyroidism.

This clonotype was seen a handful of times. The V call is TRBV20-1, the J call TRBJ1-4; 7 nucleotides align to TRBD1. CDR1 DFQATT and CDR2 SNEGSKA come from the germline V gene (reference sequence). The CDR3 sequence is 15 residues long. The junction had 14 bases not matched to a gene; V was cut back by 5 bases and J by 8 bases. The CDR3 coding sequence is TGCAGTGCTCCACCTAGGACAGGCGAATCAGAAAAACTGTTTTTT. This gives the protein CSAPPRTGESEKLFF.

V usage is TRBV5-1 and J usage is TRBJ1-2; D may be TRBD1 (5 bases). Trimming left V 3 bases short and J 5 bases short, with 20 bases between. The CDR3 consists of 16 residues. CDR1 SGHRS and CDR2 YFSETQ come from the germline V gene. The CDR3 nucleotides are TGCGCCAGCAGCTCCGGTCCGCTGGGGGGGAATTATGGCTACACCTTC. This codes for CASSSGPLGGNYGYTF.

The table lists this clonotype with many counts. This chain connects TRBV5-6 to TRBJ2-5; perhaps TRBD1 as D (5 bases). The V end was cut by 3 bases, the J end by 5 bases, with 14 bases between. Germline lookup yields CDR1 SGHDT and CDR2 YYEEEE. This CDR3 is built from 14 residues. The CDR3 DNA sequence: TGTGCCAGCAGCTCAAGGGGTAGTCTCGAGACCCAGTACTTC. The encoded protein is CASSSRGSLETQYF.

There are a few counts of this clonotype. This rearrangement joins TRBV29-1 to TRBJ2-1, with 7 bases matching TRBD2. Trimming cost V 7 bases and J 4 bases; bases outside gene matches: 10. The CDR3 is 14 residues long. Germline CDR1 SQVTM, CDR2 ANQGSEA. Here the CDR3 reads CSGTGRAAYNEQFF. CDR3 in DNA: TGCAGCGGGACGGGGAGGGCCGCTTACAATGAGCAGTTCTTC.

The CDR3 DNA is TGTGCCAGTCCCGCGGGGGCGCCCGGGGTTGTATACTATGGCTACACCTTC. Its protein is CASPAGAPGVVYYGYTF. This chain links TRBV19 with TRBJ1-2; D might be TRBD1 (6 bases). Germline values: CDR1 LNHDA, CDR2 SQIVND (reference sequence). V lost 8 bases to trimming and J lost 3 bases, with 25 bases between them. This CDR3 comprises 17 residues.

This clonotype was detected many times. The chain is built from TRBV28 and TRBJ1-2; 11 bases match TRBD1. The CDR3 length is 16 residues. Trimming removed 6 bases from V and 1 base from J; junction bases left unmatched: 7. Germline CDR1 and CDR2: MDHEN and SYDVKM. The DNA of the CDR3 is TGTGCCAGCAGACCCGGGACAGGGGGATTTAACTATGGCTACACCTTC. Translated, it gives CASRPGTGGFNYGYTF.

This clonotype was observed at least ten times. The chain combines TRBV5-1 with TRBJ1-1; D remains unclear. CDR1 is SGHRS and CDR2 is YFSETQ in the germline V gene. This CDR3 is 17 amino acids long. V was shortened by 0 bases and J by 2 bases, with 17 bases between the two germline ends. CDR3 bases: TGCGCCAGCAGCTTGGCCTTAATTGGGAGTATTAACACTGAAGCTTTCTTT. It specifies CASSLALIGSINTEAFF. The whole variable domain, remainder taken from reference TRBV5-1 and TRBJ1-1, is KAGVTQTPRYLIKTRGQQVTLSCSPISGHRSVSWYQQTPGQGLQFLFEYFSETQRNKGNFPGRFSGRQFSNSRSEMNVSTLELGDSALYLCASSLALIGSINTEAFFGQGTRLTVV.

This clonotype was counted ten times or more. This rearrangement joins TRBV6-1 to TRBJ2-1; D uncertain. Germline V gene data show CDR1 as MNHNS and CDR2 as SASEGT. The CDR3 spans 15 residues. V shed 7 bases and J shed 0 bases, with 13 bases lying between them. The CDR3 nucleotides read TGTGCCAGCATCAGCCCAACGAGCTCCTACAATGAGCAGTTCTTC. The encoded protein is CASISPTSSYNEQFF.

This clonotype has only a few counts. The V gene is TRBV29-1, the J gene TRBJ2-7, with a weak D call TRBD1 (6 bases). Germline V lookup: CDR1 SQVTM, CDR2 ANQGSEA. The ends were cut back, 1 base at V and 4 bases at J, with 8 bases in the middle. This CDR3 has 12 residues. The CDR3 nucleotides read TGCAGCGTTGAAGGGGACACTTACGAGCAGTACTTC. Translation gives CSVEGDTYEQYF.

This clonotype was picked up many times. J is TRBJ2-2 and V is TRBV6-1; 9 bases fit TRBD1. The CDR3 has 16 residues. CDR1 is MNHNS and CDR2 is SASEGT in the germline V gene. Losses at the gene ends were 5 bases for V and 0 bases for J; bases not matched to a gene: 4. CDR3 in DNA: TGTGCCAGCAGTTGGACAGGGGCCCCGAACACCGGGGAGCTGTTTTTT. Protein sequence: CASSWTGAPNTGELFF.

The chain has TRBV6-5 and TRBJ1-4, with 10 positions matching TRBD1. The germline CDR1 and CDR2 sequences are MNHEY and SVGAGI. The CDR3 spans 16 residues. J was trimmed by 6 bases and V by 1 base; bases with no gene match: 5. CDR3 protein: CASSYFSGTGDEKLFF. The CDR3 DNA sequence: TGTGCCAGCAGTTACTTCTCCGGGACAGGGGATGAAAAACTGTTTTTT.

This clonotype has ten or more counts. The chain's CDR3 is CASSSSSSGTGLYEQYF. CDR3 sequence (DNA): TGCGCCAGCAGCTCTTCATCATCCGGGACAGGGCTCTACGAGCAGTACTTC. The rearrangement joins TRBV5-1 to TRBJ2-7; 9 bases map to TRBD1. The germline V gene has CDR1 SGHRS and CDR2 YFSETQ. The CDR3 spans 17 residues. The ends lost 3 bases at V and 3 bases at J; junction bases unmatched: 13.

This sequence joins TRBV10-3 and TRBJ2-7; 14 bases are shared with TRBD2. The CDR3 length is 14 residues. The V gene end was trimmed by 7 bases and the J gene end by 5 bases; junction bases not matched to a gene: 4. CDR1 and CDR2 from the germline V gene are ENHRY and SYGVKD. The CDR3 region is CAITGTSGSHEQYF. CDR3 sequence (DNA): TGTGCCATCACCGGGACTAGCGGGAGCCACGAGCAGTACTTC.

The chain has TRBV27 and TRBJ1-2; a weak D match, TRBD1 (5 bases). Germline lookup yields CDR1 MNHEY and CDR2 SMNVEV (reference sequence). V lost 4 bases to trimming and J lost 4 bases, with 10 bases between them. The CDR3 runs 13 residues. CDR3 sequence (DNA): TGTGCCAGCAGTTCCAGGGTTCTCTATGGCTACACCTTC. This encodes CASSSRVLYGYTF.

This clonotype was seen at least ten times. The CDR3 region has the DNA TGTGCCAGCAGCCGTGGACTAACAGCCGGGGAGCTGTTTTTT. It specifies CASSRGLTAGELFF. V gene TRBV12-3 or TRBV12-4 combines with J gene TRBJ2-2, with a weak D call TRBD2 (6 bases). The CDR3 is 14 amino acids. Trimming took 6 bases from V and 6 from J, leaving 14 bases between them.

The table lists this clonotype with many counts. This chain joins TRBV2 and TRBJ1-1; unclear D gene. CDR1 SNHLY and CDR2 FYNNEI come from the germline V gene. The CDR3 has 13 residues. Trimming removed 7 bases at V and 0 bases at J, with 9 bases between. CDR3 in amino acids: CASNEGLNTEAFF. The CDR3 DNA reads TGTGCCAGCAATGAGGGCCTGAACACTGAAGCTTTCTTT.

This clonotype was recorded many times. The rearrangement joins TRBV28 to TRBJ2-1; the D gene is possibly TRBD2 (6 bases). V shed 2 bases and J shed 9 bases, with 11 bases lying between them. There are 13 residues in the CDR3. The germline gives CDR1 MDHEN, CDR2 SYDVKM. The CDR3 nucleotides read TGTGCCAGCAGTTTAACGCGGGATTCTGAGCAGTTCTTC. It codes for CASSLTRDSEQFF.

This clonotype was seen a handful of times. The rearrangement links TRBV6-1 to TRBJ1-6; 10 bases match TRBD1. The CDR3 length is 15 residues. Germline lookup yields CDR1 MNHNS and CDR2 SASEGT. J was trimmed by 10 bases and V by 7 bases; bases with no gene match: 10. This CDR3 reads CASMLATGGYSPLHF. Written as DNA, the CDR3 is TGTGCCAGCATGCTAGCGACAGGGGGCTACTCACCCCTCCACTTT.